This TCR beta chain was captured by sequencing in a study of neurological immune-mediated disorders. Broader study findings: The level of TCR clonal expansion was highest in patients with HTLV-1-associated myelopathy and lowest in multiple sclerosis, where it fell below the level seen in healthy controls.

TCRdb reanalysed the 5' RACE reads using MiXCR and keeps one entry per CDR3 protein. The data hold under 85,000 distinct CDR3 sequences, with roughly 13% observed a single time. Germline lookup yields CDR1 SGHDN and CDR2 FVKESK. Trimming cost V 0 bases and J 4 bases, with 12 bases left between them. This CDR3 comprises 15 residues. Ten or more counts support this clonotype. What it binds is not known. Libraries used 2 million unsorted PBMCs kept frozen in RNAlater. The TCR sequence derives from a woman aged 45-59 years in good health. The chain combines TRBV14 with TRBJ1-1; D is perhaps TRBD1 (5 bases). The sequencing sample was made of PBMCs. CDR3 in amino acids: CASSQESLRGTEAFF. In DNA, the CDR3 is TGTGCCAGCAGCCAAGAGTCCCTGAGGGGCACTGAAGCTTTCTTT.